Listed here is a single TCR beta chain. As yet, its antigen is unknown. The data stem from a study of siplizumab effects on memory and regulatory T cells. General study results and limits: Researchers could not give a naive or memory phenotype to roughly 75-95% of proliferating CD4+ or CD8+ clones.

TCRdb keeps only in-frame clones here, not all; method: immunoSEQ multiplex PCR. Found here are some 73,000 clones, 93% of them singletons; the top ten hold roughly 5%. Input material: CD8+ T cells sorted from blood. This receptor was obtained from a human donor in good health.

DNA of the CDR3: TGCGCCAGCAGCCCCCGGGACAGGTTCAATGAGCAGTTCTTC. Encoded protein: CASSPRDRFNEQFF. The chain recombines TRBV5-1 with TRBJ2-1; 8 positions match TRBD1. Looked up from germline, CDR1 is SGHRS and CDR2 is YFSETQ. This CDR3 comprises 14 residues. The ends lost 4 bases at V and 6 bases at J; junction bases unmatched: 6. Full variable domain (remainder filled in from reference TRBV5-1 and TRBJ2-1): KAGVTQTPRYLIKTRGQQVTLSCSPISGHRSVSWYQQTPGQGLQFLFEYFSETQRNKGNFPGRFSGRQFSNSRSEMNVSTLELGDSALYLCASSPRDRFNEQFFGPGTRLTVL.